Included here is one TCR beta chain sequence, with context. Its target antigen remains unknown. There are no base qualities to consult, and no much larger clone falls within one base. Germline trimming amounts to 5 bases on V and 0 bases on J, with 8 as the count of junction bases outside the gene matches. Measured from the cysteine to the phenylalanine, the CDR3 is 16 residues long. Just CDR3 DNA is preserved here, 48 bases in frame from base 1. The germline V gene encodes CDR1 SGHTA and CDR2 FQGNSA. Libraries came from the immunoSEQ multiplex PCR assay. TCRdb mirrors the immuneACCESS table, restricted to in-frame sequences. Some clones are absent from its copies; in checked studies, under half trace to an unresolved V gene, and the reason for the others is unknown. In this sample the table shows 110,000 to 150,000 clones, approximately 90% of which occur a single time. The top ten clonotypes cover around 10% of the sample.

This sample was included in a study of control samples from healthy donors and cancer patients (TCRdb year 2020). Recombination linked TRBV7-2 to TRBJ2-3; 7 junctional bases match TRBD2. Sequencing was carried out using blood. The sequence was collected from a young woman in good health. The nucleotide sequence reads TGTGCCAGCAGCCTCCTAGCGGACGCTAGCACAGATACGCAGTATTTT. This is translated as CASSLLADASTDTQYF.